The source of this T cell receptor (beta chain) is a study of OX40 agonist ivuxolimab in advanced cancers. Study at large: The mean age was about 61 years, ranging from about 20 to 79, with about four fifths of participants male. Past anti-PD-1, anti-PD-L1 or anti-CTLA-4 therapy was accepted, and 40% to 50% had received some.

Profiling relied on immunoSEQ multiplex PCR, and the TCRdb table lists in-frame clones only, not all of them. This table has about 39,000 clones, 92% appearing once. The germline V and J ends were trimmed by 4 bases and 0 bases, with 4 bases remaining between them. This CDR3 is 14 amino acids long. Germline lookup yields CDR1 MNHEY and CDR2 SMNVEV (reference sequence). The material sequenced was CD4+ or CD8+ T cells sorted from blood, taken in a trial of the OX40 agonist ivuxolimab. J is TRBJ2-6 and V is TRBV27, with D unclear. This TCR came from an adult with an advanced solid tumor such as melanoma, head and neck, liver or kidney cancer. The CDR3 DNA reads as TGTGCCAGCAGTTGGGGCTCTGGGGCCAACGTCCTGACTTTC. Residues: CASSWGSGANVLTF.